Listed here is a single T cell receptor beta chain. The CDR3 contains 9 residues. CDR1 is DFQATT, CDR2 SNEGSKA, per germline (reference sequence). The data stem from a study of blood T cells in healthy people across ages. Using a J-beta primer mix together with a sample-barcoded 5' primer, a second PCR was run for about 7 to 12 cycles. From the 5' RACE reads, TCRdb called clonotypes with MiXCR, one entry per CDR3 protein. The data contain roughly 680,000 distinct CDR3 sequences, about 50% of them seen just once; the ten biggest clones take up roughly 13%. The TCR was taken from a woman older than 75 in good health. Sequences were obtained from blood. The chain employs TRBV20-1 and TRBJ1-1; D unresolved. The DNA for the CDR3 is TGCAGAGCAAACACTGAAGCTTTCTTT. As protein: CRANTEAFF.